This TCR beta chain was obtained from a study of blood T cell repertoires in COVID-19. Study overall: Sources were T cells, B-cell-depleted T cells, or PBMCs; the material itself was cDNA or gDNA.

V dropped 4 bases and J dropped 0 bases, with 13 bases sitting between them. The germline gives CDR1 KGHSH, CDR2 LQKENI. This CDR3 is 15 amino acids long. The authors' processing: Reference gene primer amplification in the assay estimated nucleated cell counts. Profiled with immunoSEQ multiplex PCR; TCRdb holds only in-frame clones, not every one. V, J and clone size are those of that table, while D and trimming were read from the DNA. Among fewer than 150,000 clones listed, around 86% were seen once. Clinical histories supplied by participants themselves formed the basis of cohort assignment. Cohort 3 donors were reported recovered after two negative PCRs, clearance, or symptom resolution.

The rearrangement joins TRBV18 to TRBJ2-7; a possible D gene is TRBD1 (6 bases). This TCR derives from a man aged 25-45 years who had recovered from COVID-19. Sequenced: PBMCs or T cells enriched from blood (not recorded which). The CDR3 loop is CASSQSQGLSYEQYF. The CDR3 region has the DNA TGTGCCAGCTCACAGTCACAGGGCCTCTCCTACGAGCAGTACTTC. Full variable domain (outside the CDR3, taken from reference TRBV18 and TRBJ2-7): NAGVMQNPRHLVRRRGQEARLRCSPMKGHSHVYWYRQLPEEGLKFMVYLQKENIIDESGMPKERFSAEFPKEGPSILRIQQVVRGDSAAYFCASSQSQGLSYEQYFGPGTRLTVT.